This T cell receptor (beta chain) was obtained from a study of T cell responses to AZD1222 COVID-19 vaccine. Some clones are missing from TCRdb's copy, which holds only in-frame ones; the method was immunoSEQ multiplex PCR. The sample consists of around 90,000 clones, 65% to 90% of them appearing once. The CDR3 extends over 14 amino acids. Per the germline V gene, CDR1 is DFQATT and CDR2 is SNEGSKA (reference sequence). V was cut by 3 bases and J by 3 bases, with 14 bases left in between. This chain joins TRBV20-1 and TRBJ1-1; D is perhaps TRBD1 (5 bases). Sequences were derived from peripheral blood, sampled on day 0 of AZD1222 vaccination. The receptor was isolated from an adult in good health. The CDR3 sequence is CSASPHRGDTEAFF. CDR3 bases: TGCAGTGCTAGTCCACACCGGGGGGACACTGAAGCTTTCTTT.